The 22 T cell receptor beta chains reported below all come from one sample, sequenced in a study of CD8+ T cells in alopecia areata. RNA was extracted and reverse transcribed into cDNA as the sequencing template. The protocol was immunoSEQ multiplex PCR, while the TCRdb copy is restricted to in-frame clones and leaves out a portion. The repertoire yields approximately 280,000 clones, none seen only once; the top ten contain 1.2%. Pooled cells of cutaneous lymph node origin were sorted on CD4, CD8alpha, NKG2D, NKG2ACE and other markers. The sequenced material came from CD4+ T cells sorted from a lymph node. The receptors originated from a C3H/HeJ mouse with alopecia areata. The strain's MHC type: H2-k.

This clone was found a few times. Gene names and germline refer to mouse. The read stops 4 residues short of the end of the CDR3; the missing end is completed from the germline J gene. The rearrangement uses TRBV19 and TRBJ2-1; 13 nucleotides agree with TRBD2. Germline CDR1 is FNHDT and CDR2 is SITEND (reference sequence). The CDR3 is made up of 15 amino acids. With 5 bases clipped from V and 6 bases from J, the junction kept 5 bases outside the gene matches. Incomplete CDR3 DNA: TGTGCCAGCAGGCCCGGGACTGGGGGGGTTGCT. Amino acids: CASRPGTGGVA. The whole CDR3 region reads CASRPGTGGVAEQFF.

Comments on this clone: The gene symbols are mouse symbols. The sequenced fragment ends 4 residues before the CDR3 boundary, so the rest is inferred from the germline J gene. This sample also contains other DNA sequences that code for the same CDR3. The chain recombines TRBV1 with TRBJ2-7, with 11 bases lining up with TRBD2. Germline CDR1 reads NSQYPW; CDR2 reads LRSPGD (reference sequence). The CDR3 runs to 15 residues. The sequenced part of the CDR3 DNA is TGCACCTGCAGTGCAGAGGGGACTGGGGGATAT. Its translation: CTCSAEGTGGY. The CDR3, in full, reads CTCSAEGTGGYEQYF. Using reference TRBV1 and TRBJ2-7 for the parts outside the CDR3, the full variable domain is VTLLEQNPRWRLVPRGQAVNLRCILKNSQYPWMSWYQQDLQKQLQWLFTLRSPGDKEVKSLPGADYLATRVTDTELRLQVANMSQGRTLYCTCSAEGTGGYEQYFGPGTRLTVL.

Of note for this clone: This may stem from a read error, because a much larger clone lies one nucleotide away. Any gene name here is a mouse gene name. The read comes to an end 4 residues before the CDR3 does, leaving the germline J gene to fill in the end. The rearrangement uses TRBV13-1 and TRBJ2-1; tentatively, D is TRBD1 (6 bases). Trimming removed 4 bases from V and 3 bases from J, with 8 bases in between. This CDR3 is built from 13 residues. Per the germline V gene, CDR1 is NSHNY and CDR2 is SYGAGN. The CDR3 loop is CASSKDSYAEQFF. Partial CDR3 DNA: TGTGCCAGCAGTAAGGACAGCTATGCT.

In the case of this clone: Genes here carry mouse names. The read ends 4 residues before the CDR3 terminus; that terminus is restored from the germline J gene. The chain joins TRBV13-1 to TRBJ2-2; D is possibly TRBD1 (6 bases). Trimming removed 5 bases at V and 1 base at J, with 9 bases between. Germline lookup yields CDR1 NSHNY and CDR2 SYGAGN. The CDR3 loop spans 14 amino acids. The CDR3 sequence: CASRRTENTGQLYF. The CDR3 DNA, read in part, is TGTGCCAGCAGGAGGACAGAAAACACCGGG.

This clone came up a few times. Gene names are mouse gene names. The observed sequence ends 4 residues before the CDR3 terminus, with the missing tail filled in from the germline J gene. At the DNA level, this CDR3 is encoded by other sequences in the same sample as well. The chain recombines TRBV13-3 with TRBJ2-7, with TRBD1 identical over 10 bases. V lost 5 bases and J lost 0; bases outside the gene matches: 2. This CDR3 is 14 amino acids long. Germline-derived CDR1 and CDR2 are NNHDY and SYVADS. CDR3: CASSRDRGSYEQYF. CDR3 DNA (partial): TGTGCCAGCAGCCGGGACAGGGGCTCCTAT.

A few counts support this clone. Gene names are mouse gene names. Read sequence stops 4 residues before the CDR3 end, and the germline J gene provides the missing end. This chain connects TRBV13-1 to TRBJ2-3; 8 bases align to TRBD2. The CDR3 has 15 residues. V lost 2 bases to trimming and J lost 2 bases; unmatched junction nucleotides: 4. The germline CDR1 and CDR2 sequences are NSHNY and SYGAGN. This CDR3 is CASSDGGADAETLYF. The covered CDR3 bases are TGTGCCAGCAGTGACGGGGGGGCAGATGCAGAA.

This clone has a handful of counts. Germline and genes here are mouse. With the read ending 4 residues before the CDR3 end, the germline J gene is used to fill in that end. The chain uses TRBV19 and TRBJ2-3; D perhaps matches TRBD1 (6 bases). This CDR3 is 15 amino acids long. Germline loops: CDR1 FNHDT, CDR2 SITEND (reference sequence). The V gene lost 4 bases and the J gene lost 1 base, with 13 bases spanning the gap. CDR3 bases read: TGTGCCAGCAGTGATGACAGGAGAGGTGCAGAA. Amino acid sequence: CASSDDRRGAE. The whole CDR3 sequence is CASSDDRRGAETLYF. Based on the CDR3 plus reference TRBV19 and TRBJ2-3, the full variable domain is GGIITQTPKFLIGQEGQKLTLKCQQNFNHDTMYWYRQDSGKGLRLIYYSITENDLQKGDLSEGYDASREKKSSFSLTVTSAQKNEMAVFLCASSDDRRGAETLYFGSGTRLTVL.

This clone was counted ten times or more. These gene names are mouse names. The read is 4 residues too short to cover the CDR3 end, so that end is filled in from the germline J gene. Other DNA sequences within the sample encode an identical CDR3. This chain links TRBV13-1 with TRBJ2-4; D is possibly TRBD1 (5 bases). This CDR3 contains 13 residues. CDR1 and CDR2 (germline): NSHNY, SYGAGN. Between the trimmed V and J ends, which lost 3 bases and 0 bases, there was a span of 5 bases. CDR3 residues: CASSGQSQNTLYF. The part of the CDR3 DNA that was read is TGTGCCAGCAGTGGACAGAGTCAAAAC.

This clone was counted between two and nine times. Mouse gene names and germline throughout. The read halts 4 residues ahead of the CDR3 end, with the missing end drawn from the germline J gene. The J gene is TRBJ2-3, the V gene TRBV19; TRBD2 aligns across 10 bases. Germline CDR1 and CDR2: FNHDT and SITEND (reference sequence). The trim removed 6 bases at V and 3 bases at J, leaving 4 bases unmatched. The CDR3 has 14 amino acids. CDR3 region: CASTPGGAAETLYF. The CDR3 bases that were read are TGTGCCAGCACTCCTGGGGGGGCGGCAGAA.

A remark on this clone: Mouse gene names apply. The CDR3 end is not reached by the read, which stops 4 residues before it; the germline J gene fills it in. The sample has other DNA sequences that encode this CDR3 too. This chain uses TRBV13-1 with TRBJ2-3, with D perhaps matching TRBD2 (6 bases). This CDR3 is built from 15 residues. V was cut by 5 bases and J by 0 bases, with 13 bases left in between. Germline CDR1 and CDR2: NSHNY and SYGAGN. CDR3 region: CASSDTGSSAETLYF. The covered CDR3 bases are TGTGCCAGCAGCGATACTGGGTCTAGTGCAGAA.

This clone has only a few counts. Any gene name here is a mouse gene name. The read terminates 4 residues ahead of where the CDR3 ends, so the germline J gene completes it. V gene TRBV19 combines with J gene TRBJ2-1; 12 bases map to TRBD1. CDR1 is FNHDT, CDR2 SITEND, per germline (reference sequence). The CDR3 length is 14 residues. V shed 5 bases, J shed 6 bases, and the junction held 3 bases outside the gene matches. The sequenced CDR3 bases are TGTGCCAGCAGGAGGGACAGGGGGCCTGCT. This gives the protein CASRRDRGPA. The entire CDR3 sequence reads CASRRDRGPAEQFF.

A word on this clone: The gene names given are mouse names. The read finishes 3 residues shy of the CDR3 end, and the germline J gene is used to complete it. The same CDR3 arises from other DNA sequences in this sample as well. The chain is built from TRBV5 and TRBJ1-6; D call uncertain. TRBJ1-6 is sorted into the ORF group, with uncertain function. CDR3 length equals 16 residues. Germline V gene lookup returns CDR1 LGHNA and CDR2 YNLKQL (reference sequence). V was shortened by 0 bases and J by 2 bases, with 8 bases between the two germline ends. CDR3 in amino acids: CASSQETGAYNSPLYF. The CDR3 DNA, read in part, is TGTGCCAGCAGCCAAGAAACTGGGGCCTATAATTCGCCC.

In its sample, this clone was seen many times. Here the gene names and germline are mouse. The CDR3 end lies 4 residues beyond the end of the read and is filled in from the germline J gene. The sample has other DNA sequences that encode this CDR3 too. The J gene is TRBJ1-2, the V gene TRBV14; D is possibly TRBD1 (6 bases). The CDR3 runs to 14 residues. The V and J ends lost 1 base and 0 bases respectively, with 7 bases between them. Germline V gene lookup returns CDR1 SGHDT and CDR2 FRDEAV. The part of the CDR3 DNA that was read is TGTGCCAGCAGTTTCGGGACAACAAACTCC. Protein: CASSFGTTNS. The CDR3 as a whole reads CASSFGTTNSDYTF.

This clone was seen only a few times. This may arise from a read error, as a much more abundant clone is one base away. The gene symbols are mouse symbols. The CDR3 end is not reached by the read, which stops 4 residues before it; the germline J gene fills it in. The chain joins TRBV31 to TRBJ1-2; D perhaps matches TRBD1 (6 bases). Per the germline V gene, CDR1 is GKSSPN and CDR2 is SITVG. Deletions cut 5 bases from V and 0 bases from J, with 7 bases between. This CDR3 spans 12 amino acids. The CDR3 region is CAWGTTNSDYTF. Partial CDR3 DNA: TGTGCCTGGGGGACAACAAACTCC.

Comments on this clone: Any gene name here is a mouse gene name. The read falls 4 residues short of the CDR3 end, and the missing part is taken from the germline J gene. Other DNA sequences in the sample encode the same CDR3. J is TRBJ2-7 and V is TRBV5, with TRBD1 identical over 7 bases. Trimming cost V 4 bases and J 3 bases; bases outside gene matches: 0. The germline V gene has CDR1 LGHNA and CDR2 YNLKQL (reference sequence). The CDR3 contains 12 residues. The sequenced CDR3 bases are TGTGCCAGCAGCCGGACAGGCTAT. Its protein is CASSRTGY. The CDR3 in its entirety is CASSRTGYEQYF.

This clone was counted between two and nine times. Genes here carry mouse names. The CDR3 extends 4 residues past the end of the read, so its final part is completed from the germline J gene. Distinct nucleotide sequences in the sample also encode this CDR3. The J gene is TRBJ2-3, the V gene TRBV5; 9 bases fit TRBD1. The V and J ends lost 4 bases and 1 base, in that order; junction bases with no gene match: 3. The V gene's germline CDR1 is LGHNA and CDR2 YNLKQL (reference sequence). This CDR3 region has 15 residues. The CDR3 protein is CASSPRDRGAETLYF. The covered CDR3 bases are TGTGCCAGCAGCCCCCGGGACAGGGGTGCAGAA.

Details on this clone: The gene names here belong to mouse. The read is 4 residues too short to cover the CDR3 end, so that end is filled in from the germline J gene. V and J are TRBV13-1 and TRBJ2-1, with TRBD1 identical over 7 bases. After removal of 0 bases from V and 5 bases from J, the junction contained 2 bases not matched to a gene. Looked up from germline, CDR1 is NSHNY and CDR2 is SYGAGN. CDR3 length equals 14 residues. The CDR3 reads CASSDDRGHAEQFF. The CDR3 DNA, read in part, is TGTGCCAGCAGTGATGACAGGGGCCATGCT.

This clone showed up just a few times. Genes here carry mouse names. The read comes to an end 4 residues before the CDR3 does, leaving the germline J gene to fill in the end. The chain has TRBV13-1 and TRBJ2-3; 7 nucleotides agree with TRBD2. The length of the CDR3 is 12 residues. CDR1 and CDR2 from the germline V gene are NSHNY and SYGAGN. V lost 9 bases and J lost 0; bases outside the gene matches: 1. The CDR3 bases that were read are TGTGCCACTGGGGGTAGTGCAGAA. Its translation: CATGGSAE. The whole CDR3 sequence reads CATGGSAETLYF.

This clone was seen only a few times. The gene names here belong to mouse. From the germline J gene comes the end of the CDR3, since the read stops 4 residues before it. At the DNA level, this CDR3 is encoded by other sequences in the same sample as well. This sequence joins TRBV5 and TRBJ2-3; a possible D gene is TRBD1 (6 bases). CDR1 and CDR2 (germline): LGHNA, YNLKQL (reference sequence). This CDR3 is 14 amino acids long. The V end lost 4 bases, the J end lost 1 base, and 9 bases lay between the germline ends. CDR3 DNA, as far as it was read: TGTGCCAGCAGCCCCCGACAGGGTGCAGAA. It is translated as CASSPRQGAE. The full CDR3 is CASSPRQGAETLYF.

This clone has more than one count but fewer than ten. Here the gene names and germline are mouse. The CDR3 end is not reached by the read, which stops 4 residues before it; the germline J gene fills it in. This sequence joins TRBV17 and TRBJ2-3; D ambiguous. Trimming left V 6 bases short and J 1 base short, with 11 bases between. This CDR3 is 14 amino acids long. Per the germline V gene, CDR1 is MNHDT and CDR2 is YYDKIL. CDR3 DNA, as far as it was read: TGTGCTAGCAGCCCAAGGGTAGGTGCAGAA. Its translation is CASSPRVGAE. From start to end, the CDR3 is CASSPRVGAETLYF.

This clone was counted only a few times. Genes and germline are mouse. The CDR3 here is CTCSALGTGGEFYEQYF. The sequenced CDR3 bases are TGCACCTGCAGTGCTCTCGGGACTGGGGGGGAGTTCTAT. The V call is TRBV1, the J call TRBJ2-7, with TRBD2 identical over 13 bases. The CDR3 is cut off 4 residues early in the read; its end comes from the germline J gene. The J segment lost 3 bases and the V segment lost 3 bases, leaving 8 bases of the junction unmatched. Germline V lookup: CDR1 NSQYPW, CDR2 LRSPGD (reference sequence). This CDR3 region has 17 residues. The whole variable domain, remainder taken from reference TRBV1 and TRBJ2-7, is VTLLEQNPRWRLVPRGQAVNLRCILKNSQYPWMSWYQQDLQKQLQWLFTLRSPGDKEVKSLPGADYLATRVTDTELRLQVANMSQGRTLYCTCSALGTGGEFYEQYFGPGTRLTVL.

This clone has a handful of counts. Here the gene names and germline are mouse. The sequenced fragment ends 4 residues before the CDR3 boundary, so the rest is inferred from the germline J gene. The chain joins TRBV5 to TRBJ1-2, with D uncertain. V was cut by 2 bases and J by 1 base, with 5 bases left in between. This CDR3 is built from 13 residues. Per the germline V gene, CDR1 is LGHNA and CDR2 is YNLKQL (reference sequence). The covered CDR3 bases are TGTGCCAGCAGCCAACAAAAAAACTCC. Its protein is CASSQQKNS. The full CDR3 reads CASSQQKNSDYTF.